This T cell receptor (beta chain) was captured by sequencing in a study of a mutant IDH1 vaccine in newly diagnosed glioma. This CDR3 region has 13 residues. Germline values: CDR1 SGHNT, CDR2 YYREEE (reference sequence). Trimming stripped 3 bases from V and 9 bases from J, with 13 bases between. The sample's time point: week 47, end of study. Topical imiquimod accompanied each vaccine dose, which consisted of 300 ug of mutant IDH1 20-mer peptide. Eight vaccinations reached patients in weeks 1, 3, 5, 7, 11, 15, 19 and 23. This table comes from immunoSEQ multiplex PCR, and its TCRdb copy is limited to in-frame clones, with some not included. The profile shows about 94,000 clones, just under 90% of them singletons. On this clone itself: The antigen remains unidentified.

The sequencing used PBMCs, collected from a glioma patient whose treatment included an IDH1 peptide vaccine. V gene TRBV5-4 combines with J gene TRBJ2-1; D perhaps matches TRBD1 (6 bases). This clonotype was sampled from a woman aged 45-65 years with glioma. This CDR3 is CASSSQTGGEQFF. The CDR3 DNA is TGTGCCAGCAGCTCTCAGACAGGAGGTGAGCAGTTCTTC.